This T cell receptor (beta chain) stems from a study of siplizumab effects on memory and regulatory T cells. Whole-study findings and limits: Researchers could not give a naive or memory phenotype to roughly 80-97% of proliferating CD4+ or CD8+ clones.

V dropped 6 bases and J dropped 3 bases, with 9 bases sitting between them. Germline assignment: CDR1 DFQATT and CDR2 SNEGSKA (reference sequence). The CDR3 length is 11 residues. TCRdb keeps only in-frame clones here, not all; method: immunoSEQ multiplex PCR. This table has nearly 85,000 clones, approximately 95% appearing once. A remark on this clone: As yet, its antigen is unknown.

The gene calls are TRBV20-1 and TRBJ2-7; D not certain. Sequenced material: CD8+ T cells sorted from blood. The receptor was derived from a human donor in good health. The CDR3 reads CSAERDYEQYF. The DNA of the CDR3 is TGCAGTGCAGAACGTGACTACGAGCAGTACTTC.